Included here is one T cell receptor beta chain sequence, with context. The germline V gene encodes CDR1 SEHNR and CDR2 FQNEAQ (reference sequence). V dropped 2 bases and J dropped 5 bases, with 15 bases sitting between them. This CDR3 has 15 residues. This record belongs to a study of blood T cell repertoires in COVID-19. In the study overall: Material from acute and convalescent COVID-19 was sourced from the United States, Italy and Spain.

As originally analysed: Counts of nucleated cells, estimated from reference gene primer amplification, were obtained. Generated by immunoSEQ multiplex PCR, the TCRdb table keeps only in-frame clones and is missing some. Clone size and V and J calls were adopted from that table, with D and trimming inferred from the DNA. Of hundreds of thousands of clones in the sample, roughly 90% are singletons; the top ten hold roughly 6.6%. The sequence came from a woman between 70 and 85 years old with COVID-19, enrolled during active disease. This sequence joins TRBV7-9 and TRBJ2-5; TRBD1 is a possible D gene (5 bases). Material: peripheral blood. The CDR3 DNA is TGTGCCAGCAGCTTATTGGCCAGGGCCTGGGAGACCCAGTACTTC. As protein: CASSLLARAWETQYF. Variable domain in full (rest from reference TRBV7-9 and TRBJ2-5): DTGVSQNPRHKITKRGQNVTFRCDPISEHNRLYWYRQTLGQGPEFLTYFQNEAQLEKSRLLSDRFSAERPKGSFSTLEIQRTEQGDSAMYLCASSLLARAWETQYFGPGTRLLVL.